This T cell receptor beta chain was sequenced during a study of blood T cells in healthy people across ages. Study observations and caveats: Bulk PBMC profiling left naive and antigen-experienced comparisons inconclusive.

PCR was performed a second time for about 7 to 12 cycles using a sample-barcoded 5' primer and a J-beta primer mix. Template switching added a 12-random-nucleotide identifier to every cDNA molecule. Each CDR3 protein is one row after TCRdb ran MiXCR on the 5' RACE reads. The table has some 1 million distinct CDR3 sequences, 40% to 55% seen once. Isolation yielded PBMCs, at least 7 million per sample, in every case. A single count supports this clonotype. Its antigen is unidentified. This receptor was obtained from a woman in her sixties or seventies in good health. The sequenced sample consisted of blood.

CDR3 loop: CASTKGQGAGGYTF. The DNA of the CDR3 is TGTGCCAGCACCAAGGGACAGGGGGCGGGTGGCTACACCTTC. The J gene is TRBJ1-2, the V gene TRBV12-3 or TRBV12-4, with TRBD1 identical over 12 bases. CDR3 length: 14 residues. Trimming took 7 bases from V and 7 from J; bases not matched to a gene: 7.